This T cell receptor beta chain originates from a study of a mutant IDH1 vaccine in newly diagnosed glioma. About the study: Treated patients had a mean age of around 40 years and an approximately 62% male, 37.5% female split.

Details on this clone: Antigen unknown.

Trimming shortened V by 0 bases and J by 6 bases, and 12 bases separated the two germline ends. Germline CDR1 is SGHDT and CDR2 is YYEEEE. This CDR3 comprises 14 residues. The time point here: week 35, safety follow-up. In the vaccine, a single dose held 300 ug of the mutant IDH1 20-mer peptide, along with topical imiquimod. Sequenced by immunoSEQ multiplex PCR; TCRdb stores in-frame clones only, minus some. The repertoire includes more than 55,000 clones, 80% to 90% of them detected once, and around 4% sits in the top ten. The J gene is TRBJ1-1, the V gene TRBV5-6; a weak D match, TRBD1 (6 bases). The receptor's source is a man under 40 with glioma. The source was PBMCs, collected from a glioma patient whose treatment included an IDH1 peptide vaccine. The CDR3 is CASSLDGGAAEAFF. The DNA of the CDR3 is TGTGCCAGCAGCTTGGACGGGGGCGCGGCTGAAGCTTTCTTT.